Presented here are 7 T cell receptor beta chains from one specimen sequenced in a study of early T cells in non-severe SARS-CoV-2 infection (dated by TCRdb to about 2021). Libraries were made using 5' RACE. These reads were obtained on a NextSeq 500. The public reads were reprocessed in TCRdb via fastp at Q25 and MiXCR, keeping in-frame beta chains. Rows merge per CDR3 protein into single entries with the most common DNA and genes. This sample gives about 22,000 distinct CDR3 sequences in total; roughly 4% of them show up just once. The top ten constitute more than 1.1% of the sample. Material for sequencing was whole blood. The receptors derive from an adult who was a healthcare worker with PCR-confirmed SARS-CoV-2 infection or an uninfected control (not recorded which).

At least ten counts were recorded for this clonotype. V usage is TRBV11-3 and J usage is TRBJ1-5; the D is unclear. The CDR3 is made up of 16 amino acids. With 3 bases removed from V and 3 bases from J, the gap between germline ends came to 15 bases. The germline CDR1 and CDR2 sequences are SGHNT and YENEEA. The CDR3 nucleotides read TGTGCCAGCAGCTTTCGACCGCCCAACCTCAATCAGCCCCAGCATTTT. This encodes CASSFRPPNLNQPQHF. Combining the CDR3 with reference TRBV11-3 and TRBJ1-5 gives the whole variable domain EAGVVQSPRYKIIEKKQPVAFWCNPISGHNTLYWYLQNLGQGPELLIRYENEEAVDDSQLPKDRFSAERLKGVDSTLKIQPAELGDSAVYLCASSFRPPNLNQPQHFGDGTRLSIL.

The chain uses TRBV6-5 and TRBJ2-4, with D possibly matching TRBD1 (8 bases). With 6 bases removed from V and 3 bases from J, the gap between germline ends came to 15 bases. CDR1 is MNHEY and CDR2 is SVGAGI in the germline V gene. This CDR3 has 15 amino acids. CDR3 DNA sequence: TGTGCCAGCAGGGGGACAGGCGGGGGCAAAAACATTCAGTACTTC. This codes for CASRGTGGGKNIQYF.

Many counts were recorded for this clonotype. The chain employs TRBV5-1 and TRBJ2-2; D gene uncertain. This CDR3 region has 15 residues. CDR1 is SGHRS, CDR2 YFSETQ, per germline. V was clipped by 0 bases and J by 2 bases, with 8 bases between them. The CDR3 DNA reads TGCGCCAGCAGCTTGGAAGGGTTAAACACCGGGGAGCTGTTTTTT. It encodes CASSLEGLNTGELFF.

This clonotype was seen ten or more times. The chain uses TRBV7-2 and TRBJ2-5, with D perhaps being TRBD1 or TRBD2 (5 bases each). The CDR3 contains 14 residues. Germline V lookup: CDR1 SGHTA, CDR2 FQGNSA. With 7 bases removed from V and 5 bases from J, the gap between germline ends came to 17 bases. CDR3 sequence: CASTLGALGETQYF. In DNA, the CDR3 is TGTGCCAGCACCCTCGGGGCCCTCGGGGAGACCCAGTACTTC. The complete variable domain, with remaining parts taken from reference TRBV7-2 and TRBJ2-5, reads GAGVSQSPSNKVTEKGKDVELRCDPISGHTALYWYRQSLGQGLEFLIYFQGNSAPDKSGLPSDRFSAERTGGSVSTLTIQRTQQEDSAVYLCASTLGALGETQYFGPGTRLLVL.

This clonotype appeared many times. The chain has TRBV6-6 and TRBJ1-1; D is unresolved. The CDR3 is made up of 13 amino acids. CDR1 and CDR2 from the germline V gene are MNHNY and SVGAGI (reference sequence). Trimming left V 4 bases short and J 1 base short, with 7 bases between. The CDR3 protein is CASSSFQNTEAFF. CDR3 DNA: TGTGCCAGCAGTTCATTTCAGAACACTGAAGCTTTCTTT.

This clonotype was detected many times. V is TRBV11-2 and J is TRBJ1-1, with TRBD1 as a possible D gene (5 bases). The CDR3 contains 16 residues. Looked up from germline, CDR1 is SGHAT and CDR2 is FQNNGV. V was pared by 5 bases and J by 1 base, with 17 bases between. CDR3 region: CASSRTSMGPNTEAFF. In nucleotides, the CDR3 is TGTGCCAGCAGCCGGACATCGATGGGACCGAACACTGAAGCTTTCTTT.

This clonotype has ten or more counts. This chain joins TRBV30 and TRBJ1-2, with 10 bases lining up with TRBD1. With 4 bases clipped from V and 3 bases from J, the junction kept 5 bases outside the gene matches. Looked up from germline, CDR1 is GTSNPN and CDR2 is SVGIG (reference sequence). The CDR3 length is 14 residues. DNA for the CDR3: TGTGCCTGGACCCCGGACAGGGGGTACTATGGCTACACCTTC. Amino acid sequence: CAWTPDRGYYGYTF.